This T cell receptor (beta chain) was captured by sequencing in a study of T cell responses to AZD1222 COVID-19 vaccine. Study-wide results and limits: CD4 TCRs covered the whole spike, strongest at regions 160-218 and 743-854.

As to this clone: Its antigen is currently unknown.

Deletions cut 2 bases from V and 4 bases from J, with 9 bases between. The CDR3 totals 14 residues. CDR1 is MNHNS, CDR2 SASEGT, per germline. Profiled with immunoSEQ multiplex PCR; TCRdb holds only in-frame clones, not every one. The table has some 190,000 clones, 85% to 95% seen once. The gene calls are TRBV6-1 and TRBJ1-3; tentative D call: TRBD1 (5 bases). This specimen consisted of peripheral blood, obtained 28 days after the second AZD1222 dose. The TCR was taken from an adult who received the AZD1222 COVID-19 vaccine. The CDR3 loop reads CASSESGTGNTIYF. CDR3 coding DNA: TGTGCCAGCAGTGAATCAGGGACCGGAAACACCATATATTTT.